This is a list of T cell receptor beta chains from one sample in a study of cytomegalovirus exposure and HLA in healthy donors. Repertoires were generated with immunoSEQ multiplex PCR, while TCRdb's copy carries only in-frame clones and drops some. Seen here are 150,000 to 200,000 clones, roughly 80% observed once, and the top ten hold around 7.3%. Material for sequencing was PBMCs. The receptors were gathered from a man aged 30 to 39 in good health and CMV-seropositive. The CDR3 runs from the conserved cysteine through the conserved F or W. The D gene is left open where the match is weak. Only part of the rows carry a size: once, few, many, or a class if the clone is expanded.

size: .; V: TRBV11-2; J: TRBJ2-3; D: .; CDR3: CASSLRGAGKTDTQYF; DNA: TGTGCCAGCAGCCTCCGGGGGGCGGGAAAAACAGATACGCAGTATTTT
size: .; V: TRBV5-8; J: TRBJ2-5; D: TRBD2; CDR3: CASRQGLAGQETQYF; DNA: TGTGCCAGCAGACAAGGACTAGCGGGGCAAGAGACCCAGTACTTC
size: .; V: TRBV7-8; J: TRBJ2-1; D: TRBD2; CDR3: CASSPPAVAGDVDNEQFF; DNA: TGTGCCAGCAGCCCCCCGGCGGTAGCGGGAGATGTAGACAATGAGCAGTTCTTC
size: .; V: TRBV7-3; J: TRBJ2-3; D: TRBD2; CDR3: CASSLPGLAGDPTDTQYF; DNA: TGTGCCAGCAGCTTACCGGGACTAGCGGGAGATCCTACAGATACGCAGTATTTT
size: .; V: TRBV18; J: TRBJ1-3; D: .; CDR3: CASSSGWNTIYF; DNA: TGTGCCAGCTCATCAGGCTGGAACACCATATATTTT
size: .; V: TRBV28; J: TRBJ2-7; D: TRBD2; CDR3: CASSRTSGRRYEQYF; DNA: TGTGCCAGCAGTCGGACTAGCGGGAGGAGGTACGAGCAGTACTTC
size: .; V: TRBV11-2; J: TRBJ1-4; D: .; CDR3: CASSLGGSRPLNNEKLFF; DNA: TGTGCCAGCAGCTTAGGTGGATCGAGGCCCCTCAATAATGAAAAACTGTTTTTT
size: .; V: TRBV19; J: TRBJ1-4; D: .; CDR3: CASRITGATNEKLFF; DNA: TGTGCCAGTAGAATAACAGGAGCAACTAATGAAAAACTGTTTTTT
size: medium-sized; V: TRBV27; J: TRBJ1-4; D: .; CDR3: CASSNFPFSGYEDEKLFF; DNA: TGTGCCAGCAGCAATTTTCCGTTCTCAGGGTACGAGGATGAAAAACTGTTTTTT
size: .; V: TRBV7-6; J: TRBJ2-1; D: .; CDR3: CASSLRGLGGRQDEQFF; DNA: TGTGCCAGCAGCTTAAGGGGGCTGGGGGGACGCCAGGATGAGCAGTTCTTC
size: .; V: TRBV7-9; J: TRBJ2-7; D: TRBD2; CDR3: CASSLGGLGDRYEQYF; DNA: TGTGCCAGCAGCTTAGGGGGACTAGGGGACCGCTACGAGCAGTACTTC
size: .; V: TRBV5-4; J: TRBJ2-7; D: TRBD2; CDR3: CASSLAGADEQYF; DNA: TGTGCCAGCAGCCTAGCGGGAGCCGACGAGCAGTACTTC
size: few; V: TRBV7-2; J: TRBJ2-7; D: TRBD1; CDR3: CASSSGQAEQYF; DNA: TGTGCCAGCAGCTCGGGACAGGCGGAGCAGTACTTC
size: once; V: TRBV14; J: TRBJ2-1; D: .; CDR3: CASSRGRDEQFF; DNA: TGTGCCAGCAGCCGGGGCAGGGATGAGCAGTTCTTC
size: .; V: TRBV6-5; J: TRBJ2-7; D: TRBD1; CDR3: CASSMTGEAYEQYF; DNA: TGTGCCAGCAGTATGACAGGGGAGGCCTACGAGCAGTACTTC
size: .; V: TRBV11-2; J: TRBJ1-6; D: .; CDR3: CASSLGHQQNSPLHF; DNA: TGTGCCAGCAGCTTGGGACACCAACAGAATTCACCCCTCCACTTT
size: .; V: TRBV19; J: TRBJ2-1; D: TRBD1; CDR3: CATRGLWEQFF; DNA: TGTGCCACCAGGGGGCTTTGGGAGCAGTTCTTC
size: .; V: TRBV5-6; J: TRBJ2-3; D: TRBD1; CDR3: CASSVKQGTSTDTQYF; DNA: TGTGCCAGCAGCGTCAAACAGGGGACAAGCACAGATACGCAGTATTTT
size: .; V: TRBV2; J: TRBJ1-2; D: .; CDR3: CASSEVGANYGYTF; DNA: TGTGCCAGCAGTGAAGTGGGGGCCAACTATGGCTACACCTTC